The 26 T cell receptor beta chains reported below all come from one sample, sequenced in a study of blood T cell repertoires in COVID-19. TCRdb keeps only in-frame clones here, not all; method: immunoSEQ multiplex PCR. The data show under 75,000 clones, 85% to 90% seen once. Sequencing input: peripheral blood. These receptors came from a man aged 55 to 69 with active COVID-19.

The CDR3, as DNA: TGTGCCAGCACGGCGGCTCGTACCGGGGAGCTGTTTTTT. It encodes CASTAARTGELFF. J is TRBJ2-2 and V is TRBV28; D gene uncertain. The CDR3 consists of 13 residues. In germline, CDR1 is MDHEN, CDR2 SYDVKM. Trimming pared 7 bases from V and 5 bases from J, leaving 11 bases between. Combining the CDR3 with reference TRBV28 and TRBJ2-2 gives the whole variable domain DVKVTQSSRYLVKRTGEKVFLECVQDMDHENMFWYRQDPGLGLRLIYFSYDVKMKEKGDIPEGYSVSREKKERFSLILESASTNQTSMYLCASTAARTGELFFGEGSRLTVL.

The V call is TRBV14, the J call TRBJ2-3, with D possibly TRBD2 on 5 matching bases. The CDR3 totals 18 residues. The V gene's germline CDR1 is SGHDN and CDR2 FVKESK. With 1 base removed from V and 0 bases from J, the gap between germline ends came to 17 bases. CDR3 coding DNA: TGTGCCAGCAGCCAAGTTCGGGCCAGACGGACTAGCACAGATACGCAGTATTTT. This codes for CASSQVRARRTSTDTQYF.

This rearrangement joins TRBV11-2 to TRBJ1-6; no reliable D call. Germline CDR1 is SGHAT and CDR2 is FQNNGV. This CDR3 is built from 16 residues. V lost 4 bases and J 8 bases, leaving 18 bases between the germline ends. The CDR3 is CASSSPGRGYDSPLHF. DNA for the CDR3: TGTGCCAGCAGCTCCCCCGGTCGGGGTTATGATTCACCCCTCCACTTT.

The chain carries TRBV5-1 and TRBJ1-4; TRBD1 agrees at 7 bases. Germline V gene data show CDR1 as SGHRS and CDR2 as YFSETQ. V shed 0 bases and J 3 bases; nucleotides not matched to a gene: 5. The CDR3 runs 16 residues. The CDR3 region is CASSLVMGQPNEKLFF. CDR3 DNA sequence: TGCGCCAGCAGCTTGGTCATGGGACAGCCTAATGAAAAACTGTTTTTT.

This chain links TRBV18 with TRBJ2-3; D is perhaps TRBD2 (6 bases). CDR3 size: 14 residues. Germline assignment: CDR1 KGHSH and CDR2 LQKENI. Trimming cost V 3 bases and J 3 bases, with 10 bases left between them. CDR3 DNA: TGTGCCAGCTCACCTACGGGAGCGACAGATACGCAGTATTTT. It specifies CASSPTGATDTQYF. Full variable domain (missing parts from reference TRBV18 and TRBJ2-3): NAGVMQNPRHLVRRRGQEARLRCSPMKGHSHVYWYRQLPEEGLKFMVYLQKENIIDESGMPKERFSAEFPKEGPSILRIQQVVRGDSAAYFCASSPTGATDTQYFGPGTRLTVL.

The rearrangement links TRBV28 to TRBJ2-7; TRBD2 is a possible D gene (6 bases). CDR3 length: 14 residues. Trimming cost V 4 bases and J 7 bases, with 17 bases left between them. CDR1 is MDHEN and CDR2 is SYDVKM in the germline V gene. CDR3 sequence: CASSSLSGTWEQYF. The CDR3 bases are TGTGCCAGCAGTTCTCTGTCAGGGACTTGGGAGCAGTACTTC.

The rearrangement joins TRBV11-2 to TRBJ1-2, with 9 nucleotides matching TRBD1. Trimming at V came to 5 bases and at J to 2 bases, leaving 3 bases not matched to a gene. The CDR3 covers 14 residues. Germline-derived CDR1 and CDR2 are SGHAT and FQNNGV. The CDR3 bases are TGTGCCAGCAGCCCAGGGACAGGGAACTATGGCTACACCTTC. Translating gives CASSPGTGNYGYTF.

This chain links TRBV6-4 with TRBJ2-1, with D uncertain. The length of the CDR3 is 13 residues. Looked up from germline, CDR1 is MRHNA and CDR2 is SNTAGT. The V end lost 2 bases, the J end lost 7 bases, and 9 bases lay between the germline ends. Here the CDR3 DNA reads TGTGCCAGCAGTGACCGGGTTTCTAATGAGCAGTTCTTC. This sequence encodes CASSDRVSNEQFF.

This clone was picked up a small number of times. The gene calls are TRBV4-2 and TRBJ2-1, with D tentatively TRBD2 (5 bases). Germline CDR1 reads LGHNA; CDR2 reads YNFKEQ. The CDR3 is 17 residues long. Trimming removed 2 bases at V and 6 bases at J, with 20 bases between. CDR3 region: CASSQYIDFRGSNEQFF. In DNA form, the CDR3 reads TGTGCCAGCAGCCAATATATAGATTTTCGGGGAAGCAATGAGCAGTTCTTC.

V usage is TRBV5-1 and J usage is TRBJ1-2; TRBD1 matches 7 bases. J gave up 5 bases and V 4 bases, and 11 bases lay outside the gene matches. Germline CDR1 and CDR2: SGHRS and YFSETQ. The length of the CDR3 is 15 residues. The CDR3 loop is CASSPRTGGSYGYTF. CDR3 coding DNA: TGCGCCAGCAGCCCAAGGACAGGAGGTAGTTATGGCTACACCTTC.

This clone has a single count. V gene TRBV10-3 combines with J gene TRBJ2-7; 9 nucleotides align to TRBD1. This CDR3 comprises 16 residues. V lost 3 bases and J lost 4; bases outside the gene matches: 10. Per the germline V gene, CDR1 is ENHRY and CDR2 is SYGVKD. The CDR3 sequence is CAISDLRDRALYEQYF. In DNA form, the CDR3 reads TGTGCCATCAGTGATCTCCGGGACAGGGCTCTATACGAGCAGTACTTC.

This clone showed up just a few times. The chain employs TRBV6-4 and TRBJ2-3; TRBD2 aligns across 10 bases. Per the germline V gene, CDR1 is MRHNA and CDR2 is SNTAGT. The CDR3 contains 15 residues. V dropped 2 bases and J dropped 1; count of bases not matched to a gene: 0. CDR3 sequence (DNA): TGTGCCAGCAGTGACGGGACTAGCGGCACAGATACGCAGTATTTT. Translated: CASSDGTSGTDTQYF.

The chain has TRBV7-3 and TRBJ2-7; 10 bases agree with TRBD1. Germline V gene sequence: CDR1 SGHTA, CDR2 FQGTGA. There are 15 residues in the CDR3. The ends lost 2 bases at V and 1 base at J; junction bases unmatched: 2. The CDR3 protein is CASSLEGQGSYEQYF. The CDR3 region has the DNA TGTGCCAGCAGCTTAGAGGGACAGGGGTCCTACGAGCAGTACTTC.

The chain carries TRBV7-9 and TRBJ2-2; TRBD1 aligns across 7 bases. The CDR3 sequence is 16 residues long. The V gene's germline CDR1 is SEHNR and CDR2 FQNEAQ (reference sequence). With V trimmed by 0 bases and J by 5 bases, 6 bases remained unmatched. CDR3 region: CASSLAETGNTGELFF. The CDR3 DNA reads as TGTGCCAGCAGCTTAGCCGAGACAGGGAATACCGGGGAGCTGTTTTTT.

The chain combines TRBV9 with TRBJ2-2; TRBD2 matches at 13 bases. The CDR3 consists of 19 residues. Germline loops: CDR1 SGDLS, CDR2 YYNGEE. The V segment lost 4 bases and the J segment 4 bases; nucleotides outside the gene matches: 13. The CDR3 here is CASSPQTSGRYRGTGELFF. The CDR3 bases are TGTGCCAGCAGCCCCCAGACTAGCGGGAGGTACCGAGGCACCGGGGAGCTGTTTTTT.

The rearrangement links TRBV7-3 to TRBJ2-2; D unclear. The CDR3 is made up of 15 amino acids. Trimming left V 5 bases short and J 4 bases short, with 14 bases between. Germline V gene data show CDR1 as SGHTA and CDR2 as FQGTGA. CDR3 loop: CASSPRRGGTGELFF. CDR3 DNA sequence: TGTGCCAGCAGCCCCAGACGAGGTGGCACCGGGGAGCTGTTTTTT.

The rearrangement uses TRBV5-4 and TRBJ1-2; tentatively, D is TRBD1 (5 bases). The V and J ends lost 0 bases and 4 bases respectively, with 16 bases between them. This CDR3 spans 16 amino acids. Per germline, CDR1 SGHNT and CDR2 YYREEE (reference sequence). CDR3 region: CASSLGTGSRSYGYTF. CDR3 DNA sequence: TGTGCCAGCAGCTTGGGAACAGGATCCAGGAGCTATGGCTACACCTTC. The entire variable domain, with the rest obtained from reference TRBV5-4 and TRBJ1-2, is as follows: ETGVTQSPTHLIKTRGQQVTLRCSSQSGHNTVSWYQQALGQGPQFIFQYYREEENGRGNFPPRFSGLQFPNYSSELNVNALELDDSALYLCASSLGTGSRSYGYTFGSGTRLTVV.

The gene calls are TRBV28 and TRBJ2-3; no clear D gene. V lost 2 bases and J 8 bases, leaving 8 bases between the germline ends. There are 12 residues in the CDR3. Germline-derived CDR1 and CDR2 are MDHEN and SYDVKM. The CDR3 reads CASSLAASTQYF. CDR3 in DNA: TGTGCCAGCAGTTTAGCAGCTAGTACGCAGTATTTT.

V is TRBV11-2 and J is TRBJ2-6, with no clear D. Germline CDR1 and CDR2: SGHAT and FQNNGV. Trimming removed 2 bases at V and 0 bases at J, with 8 bases between. This CDR3 contains 16 residues. This CDR3 is CASSLNYPSGANVLTF. The CDR3 DNA is TGTGCCAGCAGCTTAAACTACCCCTCTGGGGCCAACGTCCTGACTTTC.

The chain carries TRBV27 and TRBJ1-6; D gene unclear. V lost 0 bases, J lost 0 bases, and 9 bases lay in between. Germline V gene sequence: CDR1 MNHEY, CDR2 SMNVEV (reference sequence). The CDR3 has 17 residues. The CDR3 DNA reads as TGTGCCAGCAGTTTATCGTACTTTAACTCCTATAATTCACCCCTCCACTTT. It translates to CASSLSYFNSYNSPLHF.

This clone has a single count. CDR3 sequence reads: CASSLDYQETQYF. DNA for the CDR3: TGTGCCAGCAGCTTGGACTACCAAGAGACCCAGTACTTC. V gene TRBV5-4 combines with J gene TRBJ2-5; D unclear. Germline V CDR1 and CDR2: SGHNT, YYREEE (reference sequence). The CDR3 is 13 residues long. Trimming removed 0 bases at V and 0 bases at J, with 3 bases between.

J is TRBJ2-5 and V is TRBV4-2; D is undetermined. This CDR3 spans 15 amino acids. CDR1 is LGHNA and CDR2 is YNFKEQ in the germline V gene. V lost 4 bases and J lost 4, with 16 bases in between. CDR3 nucleotides: TGTGCCAGCAGCCCTAAGCTACTACAAATAGAGACCCAGTACTTC. It yields the protein CASSPKLLQIETQYF.

This sequence joins TRBV20-1 and TRBJ2-1; D remains ambiguous. Trimming pared 4 bases from V and 8 bases from J, leaving 9 bases between. Germline V gives CDR1 DFQATT, CDR2 SNEGSKA (reference sequence). The length of the CDR3 is 11 residues. The CDR3 nucleotides are TGCAGTGCTAACCCTATGGATGAGCAGTTCTTC. This encodes CSANPMDEQFF.

The CDR3 region has the DNA TGTGCCACCTCCCGGACTAGCGGGCGAGAGACCCAGTACTTC. Its protein is CATSRTSGRETQYF. The gene calls are TRBV10-3 and TRBJ2-5; 11 positions agree with TRBD2. The germline V gene has CDR1 ENHRY and CDR2 SYGVKD. The CDR3 runs to 14 residues. J was trimmed by 4 bases and V by 10 bases; bases with no gene match: 8.

The gene calls are TRBV2 and TRBJ2-7; 10 bases are shared with TRBD2. This CDR3 contains 15 residues. CDR1 is SNHLY and CDR2 is FYNNEI in the germline V gene. The V and J ends lost 4 bases and 2 bases, in that order; junction bases with no gene match: 5. The CDR3 DNA sequence: TGTGCCAGCAGTGTTCAAGCGGGAGGGCCCTACGAGCAGTACTTC. This gives the protein CASSVQAGGPYEQYF.

The count of this clone is one. This chain connects TRBV27 to TRBJ2-7; D perhaps matches TRBD1 (7 bases). The CDR3 covers 19 residues. Between the trimmed V and J ends, which lost 5 bases and 0 bases, there was a span of 26 bases. Looked up from germline, CDR1 is MNHEY and CDR2 is SMNVEV (reference sequence). For the CDR3, the DNA is TGTGCCAGCAGTCCTTTTTTCAGGGGGGACTTTCAATACTCCTACGAGCAGTACTTC. This translates into CASSPFFRGDFQYSYEQYF.